The 17 T cell receptor beta chains listed next were all sequenced from one sample in a study of neurological immune-mediated disorders. From the 5' RACE reads, TCRdb called clonotypes with MiXCR, one entry per CDR3 protein. The data show approximately 15,000 distinct CDR3 sequences, roughly 13% seen once. Source material: CD8+ T cells from blood. These receptors were obtained from a female donor with HTLV-1-associated myelopathy (HAM/TSP).

This clonotype was picked up many times. The J gene is TRBJ1-4, the V gene TRBV29-1; D is unclear. V lost 1 base to trimming and J lost 17 bases, with 14 bases between them. The germline V gene has CDR1 SQVTM and CDR2 ANQGSEA. CDR3 length: 11 residues. This CDR3 is CSVEVAGSSFF. The CDR3 bases are TGCAGCGTTGAAGTTGCGGGGTCTAGTTTTTTT.

In this sample, this clonotype turned up many times. The gene calls are TRBV29-1 and TRBJ2-3, with D possibly matching TRBD1 (6 bases). Germline-derived CDR1 and CDR2 are SQVTM and ANQGSEA. Trimming took 4 bases from V and 0 from J, leaving 11 bases between them. CDR3 length: 14 amino acids. The CDR3 nucleotides read TGCAGCGTTGTTCAGGGGTCCAGCACAGATACGCAGTATTTT. Its translation: CSVVQGSSTDTQYF.

This clonotype appeared many times. The chain carries TRBV7-3 and TRBJ2-3; 10 bases align to TRBD2. The germline CDR1 and CDR2 sequences are SGHTA and FQGTGA. The V gene end was trimmed by 3 bases and the J gene end by 1 base; junction bases not matched to a gene: 1. This CDR3 region has 15 residues. For the CDR3, the DNA is TGTGCCAGCAGCTTCGGGACTAGCGGCACAGATACGCAGTATTTT. Protein product: CASSFGTSGTDTQYF.

This clonotype showed up many times. This chain uses TRBV27 with TRBJ2-1, with 8 bases that match TRBD2. Trimming cost V 1 base and J 0 bases; bases outside gene matches: 5. This CDR3 has 17 amino acids. CDR1 and CDR2 from the germline V gene are MNHEY and SMNVEV (reference sequence). The CDR3 protein is CASSLWSGSNSYNEQFF. CDR3 DNA: TGTGCCAGCAGTTTATGGAGCGGGAGTAACTCCTACAATGAGCAGTTCTTC.

Points on this clonotype: This may be a read error, as it is one base from a much larger clone. The V call is TRBV3-1, the J call TRBJ2-1, with a weak D call TRBD1 (5 bases). The CDR3 sequence is 16 residues long. Germline V CDR1 and CDR2: LGHDT, YNNKEL (reference sequence). V gave up 0 bases and J gave up 3 bases, with 12 bases separating them. Written as DNA, the CDR3 is TGTGCCAGCAGCCAAGACTGGGTGGGGCACTACAATGAGCAGTTCTTC. Translation gives CASSQDWVGHYNEQFF.

This clonotype has a count of ten or more. J is TRBJ2-7 and V is TRBV7-9; possibly TRBD1 for D (5 bases). The CDR3 runs 16 residues. Germline V gives CDR1 SEHNR, CDR2 FQNEAQ (reference sequence). Between the trimmed V and J ends, which lost 5 bases and 0 bases, there was a span of 17 bases. The CDR3 sequence is CASSPKVQGRSYEQYF. The CDR3 nucleotides read TGTGCCAGCAGCCCCAAGGTGCAGGGTCGCTCCTACGAGCAGTACTTC. The whole variable domain, remainder taken from reference TRBV7-9 and TRBJ2-7, is DTGVSQNPRHKITKRGQNVTFRCDPISEHNRLYWYRQTLGQGPEFLTYFQNEAQLEKSRLLSDRFSAERPKGSFSTLEIQRTEQGDSAMYLCASSPKVQGRSYEQYFGPGTRLTVT.

This clonotype was seen at least ten times. The V and J genes are TRBV20-1 and TRBJ2-7, with unresolved D. V lost 0 bases and J 0 bases, leaving 6 bases between the germline ends. Per the germline V gene, CDR1 is DFQATT and CDR2 is SNEGSKA (reference sequence). CDR3 length: 13 amino acids. CDR3 region: CSARDPDSYEQYF. In nucleotides, the CDR3 is TGCAGTGCTAGAGATCCGGACTCCTACGAGCAGTACTTC.

The table lists this clonotype with many counts. The chain is built from TRBV20-1 and TRBJ1-2, with D possibly TRBD1 on 6 matching bases. CDR3 length: 14 amino acids. Looked up from germline, CDR1 is DFQATT and CDR2 is SNEGSKA (reference sequence). The V and J ends lost 3 bases and 5 bases respectively, with 16 bases between them. The CDR3 coding sequence is TGCAGTGCTAGTCAACGCAGGGGAGGGTATGGCTACACCTTC. Translating gives CSASQRRGGYGYTF.

This clonotype came up many times. The chain is built from TRBV7-8 and TRBJ2-7; D unclear. The CDR3 spans 14 residues. Trimming left V 2 bases short and J 1 base short, with 9 bases between. The germline V gene encodes CDR1 SGHVS and CDR2 FQNEAQ. This chain's CDR3 is CASSLFGGSYEQYF. CDR3 sequence (DNA): TGTGCCAGCAGCTTATTCGGCGGTTCCTACGAGCAGTACTTC. The full variable domain, with the rest looked up from reference TRBV7-8 and TRBJ2-7, is GAGVSQSPRYKVAKRGQDVALRCDPISGHVSLFWYQQALGQGPEFLTYFQNEAQLDKSGLPSDRFFAERPEGSVSTLKIQRTQQEDSAVYLCASSLFGGSYEQYFGPGTRLTVT.

This clonotype came up many times. This chain uses TRBV7-9 with TRBJ2-7, with a possible D match to TRBD1 (5 bases). CDR3 length: 15 amino acids. Trimming removed 3 bases from V and 3 bases from J, with 15 bases in between. CDR1 is SEHNR, CDR2 FQNEAQ, per germline (reference sequence). The CDR3 is CASSLTDERLYEQYF. DNA for the CDR3: TGTGCCAGCAGCTTGACAGACGAGCGCCTCTACGAGCAGTACTTC.

In this sample, this clonotype turned up a few times. The V call is TRBV4-3, the J call TRBJ2-7; D is possibly TRBD1 (5 bases). V gave up 3 bases and J gave up 2 bases, with 8 bases separating them. CDR3 length equals 13 residues. The germline CDR1 and CDR2 sequences are LGHNA and YSLEER. The CDR3 reads CASSHGQAYEQYF. The CDR3 bases are TGCGCCAGCAGCCACGGACAAGCCTACGAGCAGTACTTC.

This rearrangement joins TRBV2 to TRBJ1-2; 7 bases match TRBD1. The length of the CDR3 is 13 residues. With V trimmed by 6 bases and J by 8 bases, 9 bases remained unmatched. In germline, CDR1 is SNHLY, CDR2 FYNNEI. CDR3 protein: CASRGRQGPGYTF. CDR3 coding DNA: TGTGCCAGCAGGGGCCGACAGGGTCCCGGCTACACCTTC.

This clonotype was counted ten times or more. This chain joins TRBV7-9 and TRBJ2-1; possibly TRBD1 for D (5 bases). This CDR3 has 16 amino acids. CDR1 and CDR2 (germline): SEHNR, FQNEAQ (reference sequence). V gave up 1 base and J gave up 0 bases, with 10 bases separating them. The CDR3 sequence: CASSLVTGNSYNEQFF. The CDR3 DNA reads TGTGCCAGCAGCTTAGTTACAGGTAACTCCTACAATGAGCAGTTCTTC.

As to this clonotype: This sequence may be a read error, since a much larger clone differs from it by one base. The chain has TRBV27 and TRBJ1-4; D is perhaps TRBD1 (6 bases). Germline V CDR1 and CDR2: MNHEY, SMNVEV (reference sequence). The CDR3 has 14 amino acids. V dropped 5 bases and J dropped 12 bases, with 19 bases sitting between them. CDR3 DNA: TGTGCCAGCAGTGCCGACAGGTCCTCCGGGGAACTGTTTTTT. Its translation: CASSADRSSGELFF.

This clonotype was detected many times. V usage is TRBV9 and J usage is TRBJ2-2; 9 bases map to TRBD1. The ends lost 0 bases at V and 3 bases at J; junction bases unmatched: 24. The CDR3 spans 23 residues. The germline V gene encodes CDR1 SGDLS and CDR2 YYNGEE. The CDR3 sequence: CASSVANPSRDRDPIRHTGELFF. Here the CDR3 DNA reads TGTGCCAGCAGCGTAGCGAACCCCTCCCGGGACAGGGACCCAATTCGTCACACCGGGGAGCTGTTTTTT.

This clonotype has at least ten counts. The chain couples TRBV20-1 to TRBJ2-7; D perhaps matches TRBD1 (6 bases). Looked up from germline, CDR1 is DFQATT and CDR2 is SNEGSKA (reference sequence). The V end lost 2 bases, the J end lost 4 bases, and 12 bases lay between the germline ends. There are 13 residues in the CDR3. DNA for the CDR3: TGCAGTGCTAGACAAAGGACAGAGTACGAGCAGTACTTC. The encoded protein is CSARQRTEYEQYF.

The chain carries TRBV7-2 and TRBJ2-7, with 7 bases lining up with TRBD2. J gave up 7 bases and V 2 bases, and 8 bases lay outside the gene matches. Germline V lookup: CDR1 SGHTA, CDR2 FQGNSA. This CDR3 has 14 residues. CDR3 protein: CASSLMAGEFEQYF. The CDR3 DNA reads TGTGCCAGCAGCTTAATGGCGGGAGAGTTTGAGCAGTACTTC.